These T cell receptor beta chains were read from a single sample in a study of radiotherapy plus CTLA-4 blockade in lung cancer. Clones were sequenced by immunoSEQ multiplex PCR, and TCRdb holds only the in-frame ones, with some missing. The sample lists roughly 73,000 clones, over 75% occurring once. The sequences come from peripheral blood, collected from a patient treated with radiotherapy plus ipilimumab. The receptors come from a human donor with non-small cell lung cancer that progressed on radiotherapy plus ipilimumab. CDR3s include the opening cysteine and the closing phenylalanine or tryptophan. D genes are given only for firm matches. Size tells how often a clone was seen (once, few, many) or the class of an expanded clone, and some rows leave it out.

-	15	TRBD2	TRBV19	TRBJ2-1	CASSNGIAGNGEQFF	TGTGCCAGTAGTAATGGGATAGCGGGAAATGGTGAGCAGTTCTTC
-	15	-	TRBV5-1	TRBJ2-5	CASSSGQGGWETQYF	TGCGCCAGCAGCTCCGGACAGGGAGGGTGGGAGACCCAGTACTTC
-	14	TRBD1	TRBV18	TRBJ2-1	CASSPEGGENEQFF	TGTGCCAGCTCACCGGAAGGGGGCGAGAATGAGCAGTTCTTC
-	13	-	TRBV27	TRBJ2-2	CASSIPDTGELFF	TGTGCCAGCAGTATACCAGACACCGGGGAGCTGTTTTTT
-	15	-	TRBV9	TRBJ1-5	CASSAYGDSNQPQHF	TGTGCCAGCAGCGCATACGGGGATAGCAATCAGCCCCAGCATTTT
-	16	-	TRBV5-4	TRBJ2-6	CASSLRLRSGANVLTF	TGTGCCAGCAGCTTGAGACTGCGCTCTGGGGCCAACGTCCTGACTTTC
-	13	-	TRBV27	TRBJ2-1	CASSKGAYNEQFF	TGTGCCAGCAGTAAAGGGGCCTACAATGAGCAGTTCTTC
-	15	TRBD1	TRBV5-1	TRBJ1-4	CASSLAGGKNEKLFF	TGCGCCAGCAGCTTGGCAGGGGGCAAAAATGAAAAACTGTTTTTT
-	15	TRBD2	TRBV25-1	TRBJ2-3	CASSARTSGTDTQYF	TGTGCCAGCAGTGCGAGGACTAGCGGCACAGATACGCAGTATTTT
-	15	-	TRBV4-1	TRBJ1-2	CASSQDVDSTYGYTF	TGCGCCAGCAGCCAAGATGTGGACAGCACCTATGGCTACACCTTC
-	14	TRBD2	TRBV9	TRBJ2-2	CASSRTSGTGELFF	TGTGCCAGCAGTCGGACTAGCGGCACCGGGGAGCTGTTTTTT
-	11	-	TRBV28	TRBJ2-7	CASTTPREQYF	TGTGCCAGCACCACCCCCCGGGAGCAGTACTTC
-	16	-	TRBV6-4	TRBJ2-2	CASSDSYPPAGDELFF	TGTGCCAGCAGTGACTCCTACCCCCCGGCAGGCGACGAGCTGTTTTTT
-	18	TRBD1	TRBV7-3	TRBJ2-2	CASSLTSFGQGVTGELFF	TGTGCCAGCAGCTTAACGAGTTTCGGACAGGGGGTTACCGGGGAGCTGTTTTTT
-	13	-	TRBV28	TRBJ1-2	CASSLEPGYGYTF	TGTGCCAGCAGTTTGGAACCAGGGTATGGCTACACCTTC
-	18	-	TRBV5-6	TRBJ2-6	CASSFFLGFDSGANVLTF	TGTGCCAGCAGCTTCTTCTTGGGATTCGACTCTGGGGCCAACGTCCTGACTTTC
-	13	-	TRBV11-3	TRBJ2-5	CASDKIGGETQYF	TGTGCCAGCGACAAAATAGGTGGGGAGACCCAGTACTTC
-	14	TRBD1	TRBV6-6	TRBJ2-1	CASWATQGAGEQFF	TGTGCCAGCTGGGCTACGCAGGGGGCAGGTGAGCAGTTCTTC
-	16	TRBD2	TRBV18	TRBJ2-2	CASSRGASGSHGELFF	TGTGCCAGCTCCCGGGGAGCTAGCGGGAGTCACGGGGAGCTGTTTTTT
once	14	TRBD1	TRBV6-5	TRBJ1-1	CASSVDRRGFLAFF	TGTGCCAGCAGCGTGGACAGGCGAGGGTTTTTAGCTTTCTTT
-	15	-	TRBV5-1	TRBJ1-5	CASSLAGQHNQPQHF	TGCGCCAGCAGCTTGGCCGGACAGCACAATCAGCCCCAGCATTTT
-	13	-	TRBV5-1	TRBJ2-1	CASSLVRSNEQFF	TGCGCCAGCAGCTTGGTGAGGAGCAATGAGCAGTTCTTC
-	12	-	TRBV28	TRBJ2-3	CASSVIKDTQYF	TGTGCCAGCAGCGTGATTAAGGATACGCAGTATTTT
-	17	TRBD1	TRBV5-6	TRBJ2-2	CASSLPGGDPNTGELFF	TGTGCCAGCAGCTTGCCAGGGGGAGACCCGAACACCGGGGAGCTGTTTTTT
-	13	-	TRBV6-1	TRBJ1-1	CASRDQPNTEAFF	TGTGCCAGCAGGGATCAACCGAACACTGAAGCTTTCTTT
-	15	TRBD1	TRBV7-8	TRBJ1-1	CASSLVGGRNTEAFF	TGTGCCAGCAGCTTAGTAGGGGGCAGGAACACTGAAGCTTTCTTT
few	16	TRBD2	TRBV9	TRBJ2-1	CASSVEAGGTYNEQFF	TGTGCCAGCAGCGTAGAAGCGGGAGGTACCTACAATGAGCAGTTCTTC
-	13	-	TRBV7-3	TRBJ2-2	CASSSGATGELFF	TGTGCCAGCAGCTCAGGGGCCACCGGGGAGCTGTTTTTT
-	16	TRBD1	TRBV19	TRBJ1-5	CASSILQQGNGQPQHF	TGTGCCAGTAGTATTCTCCAACAGGGGAACGGTCAGCCCCAGCATTTT
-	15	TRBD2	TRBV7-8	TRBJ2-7	CASSLPSGRAYEQYF	TGTGCCAGCAGCTTACCCAGCGGGAGGGCCTACGAGCAGTACTTC
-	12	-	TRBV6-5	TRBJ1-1	CASNGGNTEAFF	TGTGCCAGCAATGGTGGGAACACTGAAGCTTTCTTT